This paragraph covers one T cell receptor beta chain sequence. Its antigen remains unknown. This sample was included in a study of T cells in Graves' hyperthyroidism and ophthalmopathy. In the study overall: Specimen type is peripheral blood, collected at initial diagnosis prior to any treatment. Study results and limitations: The model's output predicted ophthalmopathy at a median of roughly 6.9 months prior to onset.

TCR beta CDR3 sequences were amplified from RNA transcripts. HTBI primers were employed in a first-round RT-PCR of the TCR CDR3. Using its own MiXCR run on the multiplex PCR reads, TCRdb lists one record per CDR3 protein. Of about 380,000 distinct CDR3 sequences listed, around 14% are singletons. The hyperthyroidism was newly diagnosed and had lasted under 2 months; the patients were aged 18 to 65. V was trimmed by 5 bases and J by 5 bases, leaving 13 bases between them. The CDR3 loop spans 14 amino acids. Per the germline V gene, CDR1 is MNHEY and CDR2 is SVGEGT. The receptor was isolated from an older woman with Graves' hyperthyroidism. The sample consisted of blood. The chain joins TRBV6-2 or TRBV6-3 to TRBJ1-5; no firm D call. The DNA of the CDR3 is TGTGCCAGCAGTGGACCAGAGTTTTATCAGCCCCAGCATTTT. As protein: CASSGPEFYQPQHF.